One sample yielded the 29 T cell receptor beta chains listed below, sequenced in a study of control samples from healthy donors and cancer patients (dated by TCRdb to the early 2020s). Libraries were built with the immunoSEQ multiplex PCR assay. TCRdb provides this immuneACCESS table in a form limited to in-frame rearrangements. Some clones are lacking; in checked studies, under half of them reflect an unresolved V gene, and why the rest are absent is not known. Present in this sample are under 200,000 clones, around 92% of which were seen just once. About 1.6% of the sample is taken by the ten largest. Sample: blood. The receptors derive from a woman aged 30 to 39 in good health.

J is TRBJ2-7 and V is TRBV29-1, with D possibly being TRBD1 (5 bases). CDR3 length equals 13 residues. Trimming stripped 3 bases from V and 0 bases from J, with 9 bases between. Germline assignment: CDR1 SQVTM and CDR2 ANQGSEA. For the CDR3, the DNA is TGCAGCGTTGAGTCCGACAGCTCCTACGAGCAGTACTTC. Translating gives CSVESDSSYEQYF.

The CDR3 DNA is TGTGCCAGCAGCCGGACACAATACAATGAGCAGTTCTTC. Protein: CASSRTQYNEQFF. The V call is TRBV11-3, the J call TRBJ2-1, with D possibly being TRBD1 (5 bases). CDR3 size: 13 residues. The germline V gene encodes CDR1 SGHNT and CDR2 YENEEA. Trimming left V 5 bases short and J 4 bases short, with 9 bases between.

The chain employs TRBV7-9 and TRBJ2-4; D remains ambiguous. Germline CDR1 and CDR2: SEHNR and FQNEAQ (reference sequence). The length of the CDR3 is 15 residues. V was clipped by 1 base and J by 0 bases, with 7 bases between them. The CDR3 loop reads CASSLDSVAKNIQYF. DNA of the CDR3: TGTGCCAGCAGCTTAGATTCCGTAGCCAAAAACATTCAGTACTTC.

The gene calls are TRBV18 and TRBJ1-3; a weak D match, TRBD1 (6 bases). This CDR3 is 16 amino acids long. The V and J ends lost 2 bases and 0 bases respectively, with 11 bases between them. Germline CDR1 is KGHSH and CDR2 is LQKENI. The CDR3 DNA reads as TGTGCCAGCTCACCAAGCGGGACAAGCTCTGGAAACACCATATATTTT. It specifies CASSPSGTSSGNTIYF.

The chain joins TRBV6-5 to TRBJ2-2, with D unclear. Trimming removed 7 bases at V and 0 bases at J, with 12 bases between. Germline CDR1 is MNHEY and CDR2 is SVGAGI. The CDR3 extends over 15 amino acids. In DNA, the CDR3 is TGTGCCAGCACCGTTGGGCAGGCGAACACCGGGGAGCTGTTTTTT. Translated, it gives CASTVGQANTGELFF.

In this sample, this clone turned up once. The chain joins TRBV25-1 to TRBJ2-7; D unclear. Trimming stripped 4 bases from V and 2 bases from J, with 9 bases between. The CDR3 sequence is 13 residues long. Germline-derived CDR1 and CDR2 are MGHDK and SYGVNS. The CDR3, as DNA: TGTGCCAGCAGTGGAGGTACAGCCTACGAGCAGTACTTC. This sequence encodes CASSGGTAYEQYF.

The chain combines TRBV20-1 with TRBJ1-1; the D gene is possibly TRBD1 (5 bases). Germline V lookup: CDR1 DFQATT, CDR2 SNEGSKA (reference sequence). The CDR3 is made up of 11 amino acids. The V and J ends lost 6 bases and 3 bases respectively, with 8 bases between them. The CDR3 sequence: CSAGEYTEAFF. In DNA, the CDR3 is TGCAGTGCAGGGGAGTACACTGAAGCTTTCTTT.

The DNA for the CDR3 is TGTGCCAGCAGCGTCGGACAGGGGGTGAATCAGCCCCAGCATTTT. It yields the protein CASSVGQGVNQPQHF. The rearrangement uses TRBV9 and TRBJ1-5; 10 nucleotides agree with TRBD1. Germline trimming cut 2 bases from V and 4 bases from J; bases unmatched to any gene: 3. Germline V lookup: CDR1 SGDLS, CDR2 YYNGEE. This CDR3 is 15 amino acids long.

This chain uses TRBV12-3 or TRBV12-4 with TRBJ1-2; 7 bases agree with TRBD1. CDR3 size: 11 residues. Unmatched junction bases numbered 0, after V lost 6 bases and J lost 5 bases. The DNA for the CDR3 is TGTGCCAGCAGGACAGGGTATGGCTACACCTTC. Its protein product is CASRTGYGYTF.

The V call is TRBV7-9, the J call TRBJ2-5, with a possible D match to TRBD2 (6 bases). V was clipped by 1 base and J by 5 bases, with 11 bases between them. The CDR3 contains 14 residues. Germline V gene data show CDR1 as SEHNR and CDR2 as FQNEAQ (reference sequence). CDR3 nucleotides: TGTGCCAGCAGCTTAGGGCGGGGCTGGGAGACCCAGTACTTC. Amino acid sequence: CASSLGRGWETQYF. The full variable domain, completed using reference TRBV7-9 and TRBJ2-5, is DTGVSQNPRHKITKRGQNVTFRCDPISEHNRLYWYRQTLGQGPEFLTYFQNEAQLEKSRLLSDRFSAERPKGSFSTLEIQRTEQGDSAMYLCASSLGRGWETQYFGPGTRLLVL.

CDR3 loop: CASSESVPGQGDEKLFF. The CDR3 DNA sequence: TGTGCCAGCAGTGAATCAGTTCCGGGACAGGGCGATGAAAAACTGTTTTTT. This chain joins TRBV25-1 and TRBJ1-4, with 9 bases fitting TRBD1. CDR1 is MGHDK, CDR2 SYGVNS, per germline. Trimming took 1 base from V and 6 from J; bases not matched to a gene: 9. The CDR3 is 17 residues long.

The chain uses TRBV19 and TRBJ2-2; the D call may be TRBD1 or TRBD2 (5 bases each). V dropped 3 bases and J dropped 6 bases, with 11 bases sitting between them. The CDR3 extends over 14 amino acids. The germline V gene has CDR1 LNHDA and CDR2 SQIVND (reference sequence). The CDR3 spells CASSIPRGAGELFF. CDR3 DNA sequence: TGTGCCAGTAGTATTCCTAGAGGGGCCGGGGAGCTGTTTTTT.

This chain connects TRBV7-2 to TRBJ2-7; possible D gene TRBD2, 6 bases. This CDR3 has 15 residues. CDR1 and CDR2 (germline): SGHTA, FQGNSA. Trimming left V 4 bases short and J 3 bases short, with 16 bases between. DNA of the CDR3: TGTGCCAGCAGCTCCCCAGCGGGCCAGGTCTACGAGCAGTACTTC. Translating gives CASSSPAGQVYEQYF.

The gene calls are TRBV5-1 and TRBJ2-6; TRBD2 agrees at 8 bases. Per germline, CDR1 SGHRS and CDR2 YFSETQ. The CDR3 is 16 residues long. The V gene end was trimmed by 2 bases and the J gene end by 0 bases; junction bases not matched to a gene: 1. This CDR3 reads CASSFGGASGANVLTF. The CDR3 DNA reads as TGCGCCAGCAGCTTCGGGGGGGCCTCTGGGGCCAACGTCCTGACTTTC.

This chain uses TRBV4-1 with TRBJ1-2; D gene unclear. The CDR3 is 15 residues long. CDR1 MGHRA and CDR2 YSYEKL come from the germline V gene. Deletions cut 0 bases from V and 4 bases from J, with 12 bases between. In nucleotides, the CDR3 is TGCGCCAGCAGCCAAGAACCTACCACGTTCTATGGCTACACCTTC. It yields the protein CASSQEPTTFYGYTF.

This clone is a singleton in its sample. J is TRBJ1-2 and V is TRBV11-3, with D possibly matching TRBD1 (5 bases). V was shortened by 0 bases and J by 1 base, with 6 bases between the two germline ends. CDR1 and CDR2 (germline): SGHNT, YENEEA. The CDR3 is 14 residues long. Here the CDR3 DNA reads TGTGCCAGCAGCTTAGATCAGGGTAACTATGGCTACACCTTC. Amino acid sequence: CASSLDQGNYGYTF.

This chain joins TRBV6-1 and TRBJ1-6, with D perhaps matching TRBD1 (5 bases). This CDR3 contains 15 residues. Deletions cut 2 bases from V and 8 bases from J, with 13 bases between. From germline, CDR1 is MNHNS and CDR2 SASEGT. Written as DNA, the CDR3 is TGTGCCAGCAGTGAAATCGACAGCGGATATTCACCCCTCCACTTT. Its translation is CASSEIDSGYSPLHF.

Only one count was recorded for this clone. The CDR3 sequence is CASSLVLLNEQFF. The CDR3 nucleotides read TGTGCCAGCAGCTTAGTCCTACTCAATGAGCAGTTCTTC. This chain connects TRBV11-3 to TRBJ2-1; no clear D gene. CDR1 and CDR2 (germline): SGHNT, YENEEA. Trimming cost V 1 base and J 6 bases, with 7 bases left between them. This CDR3 spans 13 amino acids.

The rearrangement uses TRBV3-1 (or the pseudogene TRBV3-2) and TRBJ1-1; TRBD1 matches at 8 bases. CDR1 and CDR2 (germline): LGHDT, YNNKEL (reference sequence). V lost 5 bases to trimming and J lost 8 bases; unmatched junction nucleotides: 4. This CDR3 has 12 residues. CDR3 sequence reads: CASSRTGREAFF. DNA for the CDR3: TGTGCCAGCAGCAGGACAGGGAGGGAAGCTTTCTTT.

CDR3 in DNA: TGTGCCAGCAACCCCGGGACAGGGAGCTCCTACGAGCAGTACTTC. Translation gives CASNPGTGSSYEQYF. The V call is TRBV28, the J call TRBJ2-7, with 9 bases lining up with TRBD1. Germline CDR1 reads MDHEN; CDR2 reads SYDVKM. The J segment lost 0 bases and the V segment lost 7 bases, leaving 7 bases of the junction unmatched. The CDR3 runs to 15 residues.

The chain recombines TRBV11-2 with TRBJ2-7; 10 nucleotides agree with TRBD2. Unmatched junction bases numbered 0, after V lost 1 base and J lost 6 bases. CDR1 SGHAT and CDR2 FQNNGV come from the germline V gene. The CDR3 length is 13 residues. The CDR3 DNA follows: TGTGCCAGCAGCTTAGCTAGCGGGAGCGAGCAGTACTTC. This gives the protein CASSLASGSEQYF.

The V gene is TRBV19, the J gene TRBJ1-2; 10 nucleotides align to TRBD1. Germline V gene sequence: CDR1 LNHDA, CDR2 SQIVND (reference sequence). CDR3 length equals 14 residues. V lost 6 bases to trimming and J lost 3 bases; unmatched junction nucleotides: 4. The CDR3 is CASRTGTGDYGYTF. In DNA, the CDR3 is TGTGCCAGTAGGACCGGGACAGGGGACTATGGCTACACCTTC.

The chain links TRBV7-2 to TRBJ2-5, with 8 bases aligning to TRBD2. V was pared by 4 bases and J by 5 bases, with 6 bases of the junction left unmatched. The CDR3 runs to 14 residues. Germline CDR1 reads SGHTA; CDR2 reads FQGNSA. The CDR3 spells CASSSRGGYETQYF. The CDR3 region has the DNA TGTGCCAGCAGCTCACGGGGGGGCTATGAGACCCAGTACTTC.

This rearrangement joins TRBV28 to TRBJ1-1; D gene ambiguous. V gave up 6 bases and J gave up 0 bases, with 11 bases separating them. The CDR3 extends over 14 amino acids. Looked up from germline, CDR1 is MDHEN and CDR2 is SYDVKM. CDR3 DNA sequence: TGTGCCAGCAGGGGTCTAACAGTGAACACTGAAGCTTTCTTT. Amino acids: CASRGLTVNTEAFF.

The gene calls are TRBV2 and TRBJ1-6; D is ambiguous. Trimming stripped 3 bases from V and 4 bases from J, with 4 bases between. This CDR3 has 13 amino acids. Germline values: CDR1 SNHLY, CDR2 FYNNEI. The CDR3 spells CASSDRYNSPLHF. The CDR3 coding sequence is TGTGCCAGCAGTGACAGATATAATTCACCCCTCCACTTT. Together with reference TRBV2 and TRBJ1-6, the CDR3 gives the full variable domain: EPEVTQTPSHQVTQMGQEVILRCVPISNHLYFYWYRQILGQKVEFLVSFYNNEISEKSEIFDDQFSVERPDGSNFTLKIRSTKLEDSAMYFCASSDRYNSPLHFGNGTRLTVT.

Details on this clone: Additional DNA sequences in this sample encode the identical CDR3. This chain links TRBV18 with TRBJ2-2; no firm D call. The CDR3 is made up of 13 amino acids. CDR1 is KGHSH, CDR2 LQKENI, per germline. The V and J ends lost 3 bases and 3 bases respectively, with 5 bases between them. CDR3 in DNA: TGTGCCAGCTCACCTTTGGACACCGGGGAGCTGTTTTTT. This encodes CASSPLDTGELFF.

V is TRBV28 and J is TRBJ2-1; TRBD1 or TRBD2 may be the D gene (5 bases each). The CDR3 is 13 amino acids. Trimming cost V 8 bases and J 4 bases, with 12 bases left between them. In germline, CDR1 is MDHEN, CDR2 SYDVKM. The CDR3 bases are TGTGCCAGCGGCCGGGACCAATACAATGAGCAGTTCTTC. Residues: CASGRDQYNEQFF.

The table lists this clone with a count of one. The genes are TRBV13 and TRBJ1-4; the D gene is possibly TRBD1 (5 bases). Germline loops: CDR1 PRHDT, CDR2 FYEKMQ (reference sequence). This CDR3 comprises 16 residues. Trimming took off 0 bases at V and 0 bases at J, with 8 bases between the two ends. The CDR3 spells CASSLGGTPTNEKLFF. The CDR3 nucleotides read TGTGCCAGCAGCTTAGGGGGGACCCCAACTAATGAAAAACTGTTTTTT.

V is TRBV12-5 and J is TRBJ2-3, with D perhaps TRBD1 or TRBD2 (6 bases each). Germline V gene lookup returns CDR1 LGHNT and CDR2 FRNRAP. The CDR3 consists of 13 residues. Deletions cut 0 bases from V and 11 bases from J, with 12 bases between. CDR3 DNA: TGTGCTAGTGGTTTGGTAGGGGGGATTGTGCAGTATTTT. It yields the protein CASGLVGGIVQYF.